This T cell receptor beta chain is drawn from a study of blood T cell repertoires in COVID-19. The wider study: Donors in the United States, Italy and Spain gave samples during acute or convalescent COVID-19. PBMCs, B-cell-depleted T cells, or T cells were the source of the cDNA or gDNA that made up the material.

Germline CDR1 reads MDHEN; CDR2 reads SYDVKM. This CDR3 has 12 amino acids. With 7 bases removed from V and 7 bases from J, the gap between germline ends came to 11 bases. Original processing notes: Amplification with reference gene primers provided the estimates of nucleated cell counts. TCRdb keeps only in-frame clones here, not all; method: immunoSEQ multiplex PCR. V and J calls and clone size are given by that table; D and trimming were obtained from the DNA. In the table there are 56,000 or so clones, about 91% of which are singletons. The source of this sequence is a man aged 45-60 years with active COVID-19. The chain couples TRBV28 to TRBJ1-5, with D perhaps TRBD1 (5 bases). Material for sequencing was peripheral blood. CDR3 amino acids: CASTREIQPQHF. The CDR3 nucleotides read TGTGCCAGCACCAGGGAAATACAGCCCCAGCATTTT.